The clone carrying this T cell receptor (beta chain) was counted a single time. What it binds is not known. This sample was included in a study of cytomegalovirus exposure and HLA in healthy donors. Findings and limits, study-wide: In an earlier analysis, most TCR beta V segments were productive about 90% or about 30% of the time.

Germline V gene lookup returns CDR1 SGHTA and CDR2 FQGNSA. The CDR3 totals 13 residues. Trimming removed 10 bases at V and 0 bases at J, with 10 bases between. PCR was performed using 60 Vbeta and 13 Jbeta primers. Study processing details: As a later analysis found, there were tens of millions of unique TCR beta chains, of which roughly 11 million were shared. Profiled with immunoSEQ multiplex PCR; TCRdb holds only in-frame clones, not every one. V, J and clone size were drawn from that table, and D and trimming were deduced from the DNA. Seen here are about 100,000 clones, approximately 77% observed once, and the top ten hold roughly 9.6%.

The sequence came from a male donor in good health and CMV-seropositive. Sample: PBMCs. This rearrangement joins TRBV7-2 to TRBJ2-1; either TRBD1 or TRBD2 may fit D (7 bases each). The CDR3 sequence is CATRGGSYNEQFF. The CDR3 nucleotides are TGTGCCACCAGGGGGGGCTCCTACAATGAGCAGTTCTTC.